The 27 T cell receptor beta chains presented below share a single source sample, sequenced in a study of cytomegalovirus exposure and HLA in healthy donors. PCR primers comprised 60 Vbeta and 13 Jbeta primers. Profiled with immunoSEQ multiplex PCR; TCRdb holds only in-frame clones, not every one. The listing contains 65,000 to 95,000 clones. The sample taken for sequencing was PBMCs. The source of these receptors is a man between 25 and 39 years old in good health and CMV-seronegative.

J is TRBJ1-2 and V is TRBV7-3; the D gene is possibly TRBD1 (6 bases). CDR3 size: 13 residues. The V gene's germline CDR1 is SGHTA and CDR2 FQGTGA. The germline V and J ends were trimmed by 4 bases and 2 bases, with 8 bases remaining between them. CDR3 protein: CASSSGQNYGYTF. The CDR3 DNA follows: TGTGCCAGCAGCTCAGGACAGAACTATGGCTACACCTTC.

V is TRBV30 and J is TRBJ2-7; perhaps TRBD1 as D (5 bases). V gave up 2 bases and J gave up 5 bases, with 19 bases separating them. Per germline, CDR1 GTSNPN and CDR2 SVGIG (reference sequence). There are 15 residues in the CDR3. The CDR3 loop is CAWSYLDTAPDEQYF. DNA of the CDR3: TGTGCCTGGAGTTACTTGGACACCGCTCCTGACGAGCAGTACTTC.

This chain joins TRBV30 and TRBJ1-1, with 7 bases that match TRBD1. This CDR3 is built from 13 residues. CDR1 and CDR2 from the germline V gene are GTSNPN and SVGIG (reference sequence). V lost 1 base, J lost 7 bases, and 6 bases stayed unmatched. As DNA, the CDR3 is TGTGCCTGGAGTGCCGGGACAGCGAGTGAAGCTTTCTTT. Translation gives CAWSAGTASEAFF.

CDR3 coding DNA: TGTGCCAGCCGGTCGGCCGGACAGCCTTATGGCTACACCTTC. Protein product: CASRSAGQPYGYTF. The V call is TRBV6-5, the J call TRBJ1-2, with D tentatively TRBD1 (6 bases). This CDR3 has 14 amino acids. Germline CDR1 is MNHEY and CDR2 is SVGAGI. Trimming took 8 bases from V and 5 from J, leaving 18 bases between them.

The rearrangement uses TRBV11-2 and TRBJ1-2, with no clear D. Per germline, CDR1 SGHAT and CDR2 FQNNGV. The CDR3 is made up of 11 amino acids. The V gene lost 5 bases and the J gene lost 7 bases, with 8 bases spanning the gap. CDR3: CASSRGPGYTF. CDR3 nucleotides: TGTGCCAGCAGCCGAGGGCCTGGCTACACCTTC. Full variable domain (missing parts from reference TRBV11-2 and TRBJ1-2): EAGVAQSPRYKIIEKRQSVAFWCNPISGHATLYWYQQILGQGPKLLIQFQNNGVVDDSQLPKDRFSAERLKGVDSTLKIQPAKLEDSAVYLCASSRGPGYTFGSGTRLTVV.

The gene calls are TRBV5-6 and TRBJ2-4; D may be TRBD1 (6 bases). Trimming took 4 bases from V and 7 from J, leaving 15 bases between them. Per germline, CDR1 SGHDT and CDR2 YYEEEE. This CDR3 comprises 14 residues. The DNA for the CDR3 is TGTGCCAGCAGCGTCGGACAGCATGGGAACATTCAGTACTTC. Its translation is CASSVGQHGNIQYF.

In DNA form, the CDR3 reads TGTGCCAGCAGCGCCGGGGAGGCGGCAGATACGCAGTATTTT. As protein: CASSAGEAADTQYF. The chain has TRBV6-4 and TRBJ2-3; D possibly corresponds to TRBD2 (6 bases). V lost 6 bases, J lost 4 bases, and 14 bases lay in between. Germline CDR1 is MRHNA and CDR2 is SNTAGT. This CDR3 has 14 residues.

The chain is built from TRBV19 and TRBJ1-5; a possible D gene is TRBD1 (5 bases). CDR3 length: 15 residues. The V gene lost 3 bases and the J gene lost 2 bases, with 11 bases spanning the gap. Germline lookup yields CDR1 LNHDA and CDR2 SQIVND (reference sequence). The CDR3 DNA reads TGTGCCAGTAGTATCTCATGGGGGGGCAATCAGCCCCAGCATTTT. It codes for CASSISWGGNQPQHF.

V is TRBV9 and J is TRBJ1-1, with TRBD1 identical over 8 bases. CDR1 is SGDLS, CDR2 YYNGEE, per germline. This CDR3 is built from 14 residues. With V trimmed by 4 bases and J by 5 bases, 7 bases remained unmatched. The CDR3: CASSPGGAFTEAFF. The CDR3 DNA is TGTGCCAGCAGCCCAGGGGGCGCATTTACTGAAGCTTTCTTT.

The chain is built from TRBV5-5 and TRBJ1-3; maybe TRBD1 (6 bases). This CDR3 has 17 amino acids. Germline-derived CDR1 and CDR2 are SGHKS and YYEKEE (reference sequence). V dropped 3 bases and J dropped 4 bases, with 20 bases sitting between them. CDR3 protein: CASSWGHGPGLGNTIYF. In DNA form, the CDR3 reads TGTGCCAGCAGCTGGGGGCACGGGCCCGGTCTCGGAAACACCATATATTTT. Based on the CDR3 plus reference TRBV5-5 and TRBJ1-3, the full variable domain is DAGVTQSPTHLIKTRGQQVTLRCSPISGHKSVSWYQQVLGQGPQFIFQYYEKEERGRGNFPDRFSARQFPNYSSELNVNALLLGDSALYLCASSWGHGPGLGNTIYFGEGSWLTVV.

The genes are TRBV7-2 and TRBJ2-7, with 8 bases identical to TRBD2. This CDR3 has 16 residues. V lost 1 base to trimming and J lost 4 bases; unmatched junction nucleotides: 9. Germline V gene sequence: CDR1 SGHTA, CDR2 FQGNSA. CDR3 residues: CASSLDRAGEGYEQYF. As DNA, the CDR3 is TGTGCCAGCAGCTTAGATCGAGCGGGAGAGGGTTACGAGCAGTACTTC.

The chain combines TRBV4-1 with TRBJ1-2; 9 bases are a match to TRBD1. Germline CDR1 reads MGHRA; CDR2 reads YSYEKL. This CDR3 comprises 14 residues. Germline trimming cut 2 bases from V and 8 bases from J; bases unmatched to any gene: 6. CDR3 coding DNA: TGCGCCAGCAGCCAAAAGGGGACAGGGATGGGCTACACCTTC. Its protein product is CASSQKGTGMGYTF.

This rearrangement joins TRBV7-3 to TRBJ2-7; D may be TRBD1 (5 bases). There are 13 residues in the CDR3. V lost 0 bases, J lost 7 bases, and 10 bases lay in between. CDR1 and CDR2 (germline): SGHTA, FQGTGA. This chain's CDR3 is CASSLTGAGEQYF. In DNA, the CDR3 is TGTGCCAGCAGCTTAACAGGGGCAGGTGAGCAGTACTTC.

V usage is TRBV13 and J usage is TRBJ2-1; no clear D. The CDR3 contains 17 residues. Germline V gene lookup returns CDR1 PRHDT and CDR2 FYEKMQ (reference sequence). V dropped 5 bases and J dropped 0 bases, with 17 bases sitting between them. This CDR3 reads CASSPAVFLASYNEQFF. The CDR3 region has the DNA TGTGCCAGCAGCCCCGCAGTCTTCCTCGCCTCCTACAATGAGCAGTTCTTC.

The chain combines TRBV4-1 with TRBJ2-1; D possibly corresponds to TRBD2 (6 bases). V lost 1 base to trimming and J lost 3 bases, with 10 bases between them. The CDR3 sequence is 15 residues long. Germline V gene sequence: CDR1 MGHRA, CDR2 YSYEKL. As DNA, the CDR3 is TGCGCCAGCAGCCAAGGACTAGGTATCTACAATGAGCAGTTCTTC. This translates into CASSQGLGIYNEQFF.

The chain recombines TRBV5-5 with TRBJ2-5; TRBD2 matches at 11 bases. Per germline, CDR1 SGHKS and CDR2 YYEKEE (reference sequence). With V trimmed by 1 base and J by 5 bases, 4 bases remained unmatched. CDR3 length: 15 amino acids. As DNA, the CDR3 is TGTGCCAGCAGCTTGCGTAGCGGGAGGGGGGAGACCCAGTACTTC. Translated: CASSLRSGRGETQYF.

CDR3 sequence reads: CAWSWTGGYNSPLHF. DNA of the CDR3: TGTGCCTGGAGTTGGACAGGGGGCTATAATTCACCCCTCCACTTT. The genes are TRBV30 and TRBJ1-6, with 10 bases fitting TRBD1. CDR3 length equals 15 residues. The trim removed 2 bases at V and 3 bases at J, leaving 1 base unmatched. Germline CDR1 GTSNPN, CDR2 SVGIG (reference sequence).

This chain joins TRBV27 and TRBJ1-5; maybe TRBD1 (5 bases). The germline CDR1 and CDR2 sequences are MNHEY and SMNVEV (reference sequence). This CDR3 contains 13 residues. Trimming took off 6 bases at V and 8 bases at J, with 14 bases between the two ends. Here the CDR3 DNA reads TGTGCCAGCAGCGCCAGGGCCCTTGAGCCCCAGCATTTT. Amino acid sequence: CASSARALEPQHF.

The CDR3 DNA reads as TGCAGCGTCCTAGGTCTTCCCTCTGGGGCCAACGTCCTGACTTTC. Its protein is CSVLGLPSGANVLTF. The chain recombines TRBV29-1 with TRBJ2-6; no clear D. In germline, CDR1 is SQVTM, CDR2 ANQGSEA. This CDR3 is built from 15 residues. Trimming stripped 6 bases from V and 0 bases from J, with 12 bases between.

This chain joins TRBV2 and TRBJ2-3; D remains ambiguous. V lost 4 bases and J 2 bases, leaving 7 bases between the germline ends. CDR1 is SNHLY and CDR2 is FYNNEI in the germline V gene. The CDR3 spans 13 residues. CDR3 loop: CASSVSLTDTQYF. DNA for the CDR3: TGTGCCAGCAGTGTTAGTCTCACAGATACGCAGTATTTT.

CDR3 amino acids: CASSFPLGGTSGTAYEQYF. For the CDR3, the DNA is TGTGCCAGCAGCTTTCCATTGGGCGGGACTAGCGGGACCGCCTACGAGCAGTACTTC. The chain carries TRBV11-3 and TRBJ2-7; TRBD2 agrees at 13 bases. V dropped 3 bases and J dropped 2; count of bases not matched to a gene: 13. CDR3 size: 19 residues. The germline CDR1 and CDR2 sequences are SGHNT and YENEEA.

V and J are TRBV18 and TRBJ1-1; 8 bases map to TRBD1. Trimming removed 6 bases from V and 5 bases from J; junction bases left unmatched: 11. The CDR3 is 15 amino acids. The germline V gene encodes CDR1 KGHSH and CDR2 LQKENI. The CDR3: CASSPGNRGVTEAFF. CDR3 DNA sequence: TGTGCCAGCTCCCCAGGCAACAGGGGGGTAACTGAAGCTTTCTTT.

This chain links TRBV7-9 with TRBJ2-7, with TRBD1 as a possible D gene (5 bases). Germline loops: CDR1 SEHNR, CDR2 FQNEAQ (reference sequence). The CDR3 consists of 11 residues. V was cut by 1 base and J by 13 bases, with 11 bases left in between. The CDR3 protein is CASSLGGPGYF. CDR3 coding DNA: TGTGCCAGCAGCTTAGGGGGCCCAGGATACTTC.

The J gene is TRBJ2-1, the V gene TRBV4-1; D perhaps matches TRBD1 (6 bases). CDR1 and CDR2 from the germline V gene are MGHRA and YSYEKL. The CDR3 loop spans 15 amino acids. Between the trimmed V and J ends, which lost 1 base and 1 base, there was a span of 8 bases. CDR3 loop: CASSQGTGSYNEQFF. The DNA for the CDR3 is TGCGCCAGCAGCCAAGGTACAGGGTCCTACAATGAGCAGTTCTTC.

The chain is built from TRBV11-2 and TRBJ2-2; 10 nucleotides align to TRBD2. V was clipped by 4 bases and J by 6 bases; unmatched bases: 2. The CDR3 sequence is 14 residues long. Germline CDR1 SGHAT, CDR2 FQNNGV. The CDR3 is CASSSTSGAGELFF. CDR3 in DNA: TGTGCCAGCAGCTCAACTAGCGGGGCCGGGGAGCTGTTTTTT. Combining the CDR3 with reference TRBV11-2 and TRBJ2-2 gives the whole variable domain EAGVAQSPRYKIIEKRQSVAFWCNPISGHATLYWYQQILGQGPKLLIQFQNNGVVDDSQLPKDRFSAERLKGVDSTLKIQPAKLEDSAVYLCASSSTSGAGELFFGEGSRLTVL.

The V and J genes are TRBV12-5 and TRBJ2-3; 8 nucleotides align to TRBD2. The trim removed 5 bases at V and 5 bases at J, leaving 9 bases unmatched. The CDR3 is made up of 15 amino acids. Germline lookup yields CDR1 LGHNT and CDR2 FRNRAP. The DNA for the CDR3 is TGTGCTAGTGGTGGTGGCGGGAGGTATGGAGATACGCAGTATTTT. This translates into CASGGGGRYGDTQYF.

This chain links TRBV4-3 with TRBJ1-5; D gene ambiguous. CDR1 and CDR2 (germline): LGHNA, YSLEER. V lost 0 bases and J lost 0, with 9 bases in between. The length of the CDR3 is 16 residues. As DNA, the CDR3 is TGCGCCAGCAGCCAAGATGCGGCGGGTAGCAATCAGCCCCAGCATTTT. It codes for CASSQDAAGSNQPQHF.